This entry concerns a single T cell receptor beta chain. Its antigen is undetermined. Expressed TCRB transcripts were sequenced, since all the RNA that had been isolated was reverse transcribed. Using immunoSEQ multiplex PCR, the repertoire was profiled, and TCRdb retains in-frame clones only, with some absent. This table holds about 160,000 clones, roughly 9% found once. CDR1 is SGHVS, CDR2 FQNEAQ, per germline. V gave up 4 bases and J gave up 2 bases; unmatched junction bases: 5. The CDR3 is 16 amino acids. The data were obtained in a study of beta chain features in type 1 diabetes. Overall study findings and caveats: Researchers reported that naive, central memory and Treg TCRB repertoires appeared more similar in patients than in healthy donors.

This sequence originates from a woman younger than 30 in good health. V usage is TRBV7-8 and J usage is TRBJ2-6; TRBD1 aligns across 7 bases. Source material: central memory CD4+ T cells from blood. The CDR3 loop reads CASSSQQGAGANVLTF. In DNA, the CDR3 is TGTGCCAGCAGCTCGCAGCAGGGGGCTGGGGCCAACGTCCTGACTTTC.